These 28 T cell receptor beta chains were sequenced from one sample in a study of read filtering for tumor transcriptome and immune sequencing (dated by TCRdb to the early 2020s). The sequencing machine was an Illumina HiSeq 4000. The Immunoverse kit was used to build TCR libraries from 400 ng RNA, with molecular barcoded adaptors covering alpha/delta and beta/gamma chains. TCRdb applied fastp at Q25 and MiXCR to the public reads, then kept only in-frame beta chains. For every CDR3 protein sequence, its rows merge into one entry that carries the most common genes and DNA. This sample comprises some 120,000 distinct CDR3 sequences, 13% of them detected only once. 9.5% to 12% of the sample belongs to the ten largest clones. Specimen: a population of CD138-negative cells sorted from bone marrow. Explained via the paper, the cell subset or site label denotes: bone marrow mononuclear cells depleted of CD138+ plasma/myeloma cells by negative magnetic selection. Receptors were obtained from a donor over 35 with multiple myeloma.

The chain has TRBV6-5 and TRBJ1-1, with TRBD1 matching 7 bases. The J segment lost 1 base and the V segment lost 11 bases, leaving 16 bases of the junction unmatched. Germline CDR1 is MNHEY and CDR2 is SVGAGI. The CDR3 has 16 residues. The CDR3 loop reads CAGRRTGTIENTEAFF. The CDR3 coding sequence is TGTGCCGGCCGCCGGACAGGAACGATCGAGAACACTGAAGCTTTCTTT.

About this clonotype: At one of its ends the junction is not consistent with the germline gene, which may arise from a read error. The V gene is TRBV4-1, the J gene TRBJ1-5; tentatively, D is TRBD1 (6 bases). CDR1 and CDR2 (germline): MGHRA, YSYEKL. The CDR3 has 15 amino acids. The CDR3 DNA sequence: TGCGCCGGCAGCCAAGGGCCGGGGGGCGTAGAGCCCCAGCATTTT. It is translated as CAGSQGPGGVEPQHF.

This clonotype was counted at least ten times. The chain links TRBV20-1 to TRBJ2-7; D remains ambiguous. The CDR3 loop spans 15 amino acids. Trimming took off 0 bases at V and 1 base at J, with 13 bases between the two ends. CDR1 and CDR2 (germline): DFQATT, SNEGSKA (reference sequence). CDR3 residues: CSARETQTGSYEQYF. The CDR3 DNA reads as TGCAGTGCTAGAGAGACTCAGACTGGGTCCTACGAGCAGTACTTC.

With respect to this clonotype: A much more abundant neighbour one base away suggests this may be a read error. Without the conserved terminal phenylalanine or tryptophan, this CDR3 likely stems from a read error. The chain couples TRBV10-3 to TRBJ2-2, with D possibly being TRBD1 (5 bases). The CDR3 sequence is 15 residues long. Trimming left V 9 bases short and J 3 bases short, with 17 bases between. The germline V gene encodes CDR1 ENHRY and CDR2 SYGVKD. The CDR3 DNA is TGTGCCATTAGAAGACAGTGGGCTGACACCGGGGAGCTGTTTTCT. This codes for CAIRRQWADTGELFS.

Concerning this clonotype: A much larger clonotype is one base distant, so this may be a read error. V and J are TRBV11-2 and TRBJ2-5; D perhaps matches TRBD1 (5 bases). Germline V gene data show CDR1 as SGHAT and CDR2 as FQNNGV. This CDR3 is built from 14 residues. The DNA of the CDR3 is TGTGCCAGCAGTCGCCTGGGGCAGCAAGGGACCCAGTACTTC. This encodes CASSRLGQQGTQYF.

In the case of this clonotype: As the CDR3 is not closed by the conserved phenylalanine or tryptophan, this likely results from a read error. Because the CDR3's place on the DNA is in doubt, the DNA is left out and the CDR3 is given as listed by TCRdb. V gene TRBV6-5 combines with J gene TRBJ2-1; the D segment call TRBD2 is taken from the table without a DNA check. The CDR3 contains 16 residues when both ends are counted. The germline V gene encodes CDR1 MNHEY and CDR2 SVGAGI. The CDR3 region is CASSYPYSGSRNEQVS.

This clonotype was recorded a few times. The V and J genes are TRBV6-6 and TRBJ2-5; possibly TRBD1 or TRBD2 for D (5 bases each). V lost 4 bases to trimming and J lost 2 bases, with 11 bases between them. This CDR3 is built from 14 residues. Per germline, CDR1 MNHNY and CDR2 SVGAGI (reference sequence). CDR3 DNA: TGTGCCAGCAGTTTCGGGGCGGAGCAAGAGACCCAGTACTTC. It codes for CASSFGAEQETQYF.

Many counts were recorded for this clonotype. This chain connects TRBV15 to TRBJ2-1, with D unclear. Trimming stripped 1 base from V and 12 bases from J, with 10 bases between. This CDR3 is 12 amino acids long. CDR1 and CDR2 (germline): LNHNV, YYDKDF (reference sequence). CDR3 in amino acids: CATSRAHGLQFF. For the CDR3, the DNA is TGTGCCACCAGCAGAGCCCATGGGTTGCAGTTCTTC.

This clonotype was seen many times. The gene calls are TRBV5-1 and TRBJ2-7; 7 bases fit TRBD2. The trim removed 4 bases at V and 1 base at J, leaving 8 bases unmatched. The CDR3 loop spans 15 amino acids. The germline V gene has CDR1 SGHRS and CDR2 YFSETQ. In nucleotides, the CDR3 is TGCGCCAGCAGCCTTCACAGCGGGACTTCCTACGAGCAGTACTTC. Translated, it gives CASSLHSGTSYEQYF.

This chain links TRBV28 with TRBJ2-3; D might be TRBD2 (6 bases). The CDR3 contains 13 residues. Looked up from germline, CDR1 is MDHEN and CDR2 is SYDVKM. V lost 8 bases, J lost 10 bases, and 19 bases lay in between. CDR3 loop: CASFDSRGDAQYF. DNA for the CDR3: TGTGCCAGCTTCGACTCCCGCGGGGATGCGCAGTATTTT. Full variable domain (remainder filled in from reference TRBV28 and TRBJ2-3): DVKVTQSSRYLVKRTGEKVFLECVQDMDHENMFWYRQDPGLGLRLIYFSYDVKMKEKGDIPEGYSVSREKKERFSLILESASTNQTSMYLCASFDSRGDAQYFGPGTRLTVL.

In its sample, this clonotype was seen many times. The chain is built from TRBV20-1 and TRBJ2-7; the D is unclear. V was trimmed by 0 bases and J by 0 bases, leaving 9 bases between them. Germline assignment: CDR1 DFQATT and CDR2 SNEGSKA (reference sequence). The CDR3 loop spans 14 amino acids. CDR3 amino acids: CSARDARSSYEQYF. Written as DNA, the CDR3 is TGCAGTGCTAGAGATGCCAGGAGCTCCTACGAGCAGTACTTC.

This clonotype was seen ten or more times. This chain uses TRBV29-1 with TRBJ2-5; D might be TRBD2 (5 bases). The CDR3 extends over 13 amino acids. Trimming took off 7 bases at V and 5 bases at J, with 17 bases between the two ends. Germline lookup yields CDR1 SQVTM and CDR2 ANQGSEA. The chain's CDR3 is CSAGEQLGETQYF. CDR3 DNA sequence: TGCAGCGCCGGGGAACAGTTGGGGGAGACCCAGTACTTC.

The table lists this clonotype with many counts. The DNA for the CDR3 is TGTGCCAGCAGTTACTCGAGGGACAGGGTCCATGAGCAGTTCTTC. Translated: CASSYSRDRVHEQFF. V usage is TRBV6-5 and J usage is TRBJ2-1; 9 nucleotides agree with TRBD1. Germline-derived CDR1 and CDR2 are MNHEY and SVGAGI. This CDR3 comprises 15 residues. J gave up 8 bases and V 0 bases, and 5 bases lay outside the gene matches.

The chain links TRBV12-3 or TRBV12-4 to TRBJ1-1; D remains unclear. Trimming cost V 3 bases and J 1 base, with 6 bases left between them. This CDR3 has 13 amino acids. CDR3 in DNA: TGTGCCAGCAGTTTCCGGGGGAACACTGAAGCTTTCTTT. Its protein is CASSFRGNTEAFF.

Remarks on this clonotype: It may be a read error: a sequence one base away is much more abundant. This chain connects TRBV5-1 to TRBJ2-7; 9 bases fit TRBD1. This CDR3 spans 13 amino acids. Germline values: CDR1 SGHRS, CDR2 YFSETQ. The CDR3 region has the DNA TGCGGCAGCAAGACGGGACAGGGCTACGAGCAGTACTTC. Its translation is CGSKTGQGYEQYF.

At least ten counts were recorded for this clonotype. The rearrangement joins TRBV7-9 to TRBJ2-5; possible D gene TRBD1, 6 bases. From germline, CDR1 is SEHNR and CDR2 FQNEAQ (reference sequence). The CDR3 has 14 amino acids. The V gene lost 3 bases and the J gene lost 4 bases, with 12 bases spanning the gap. CDR3 residues: CASSFSSRGETQYF. CDR3 DNA: TGTGCCAGCAGCTTCTCCAGCAGGGGAGAGACCCAGTACTTC.

This clonotype was observed many times. The chain joins TRBV5-1 to TRBJ2-5; perhaps TRBD1 as D (6 bases). Germline values: CDR1 SGHRS, CDR2 YFSETQ. This CDR3 contains 16 residues. The V end lost 4 bases, the J end lost 1 base, and 17 bases lay between the germline ends. CDR3 bases: TGCGCCAGCAGCACCTCACAGGGAACGGGCCAAGAGACCCAGTACTTC. Its protein is CASSTSQGTGQETQYF.

The sample holds many counts of this clonotype. V is TRBV29-1 and J is TRBJ2-3; D tentatively reads TRBD1 or TRBD2 (5 bases each). V gave up 6 bases and J gave up 3 bases, with 13 bases separating them. The CDR3 runs 13 residues. Germline lookup yields CDR1 SQVTM and CDR2 ANQGSEA. The CDR3 here is CSVRRGPTDTQYF. CDR3 coding DNA: TGCAGCGTGCGCCGGGGACCAACAGATACGCAGTATTTT.

A few counts support this clonotype. The V gene is TRBV29-1, the J gene TRBJ1-1, with D unresolved. Germline V gene data show CDR1 as SQVTM and CDR2 as ANQGSEA. This CDR3 is 17 amino acids long. Trimming took off 4 bases at V and 0 bases at J, with 21 bases between the two ends. The CDR3 DNA follows: TGCAGCGTTGGGGGAGATCGGGCAGGCCCGTTGAACACTGAAGCTTTCTTT. Its translation is CSVGGDRAGPLNTEAFF. Variable domain in full (rest from reference TRBV29-1 and TRBJ1-1): SAVISQKPSRDICQRGTSLTIQCQVDSQVTMMFWYRQQPGQSLTLIATANQGSEATYESGFVIDKFPISRPNLTFSTLTVSNMSPEDSSIYLCSVGGDRAGPLNTEAFFGQGTRLTVV.

This clonotype appeared many times. The chain recombines TRBV7-6 with TRBJ1-5; tentatively, D is TRBD1 (6 bases). Germline V gene data show CDR1 as SGHVS and CDR2 as FNYEAQ. This CDR3 comprises 14 residues. Trimming removed 4 bases from V and 9 bases from J, with 16 bases in between. CDR3: CASSSRGEGGPQHF. CDR3 DNA: TGTGCCAGCAGCTCCCGCGGGGAGGGGGGGCCCCAGCATTTT.

This clonotype occurred many times. The J gene is TRBJ2-5, the V gene TRBV24-1; 11 bases agree with TRBD2. V lost 4 bases, J lost 1 base, and 4 bases stayed unmatched. This CDR3 has 16 amino acids. CDR1 is KGHDR and CDR2 is SFDVKD in the germline V gene. For the CDR3, the DNA is TGTGCCACCAGTGAGTTGACTAGCGGGATCCAAGAGACCCAGTACTTC. Amino acid sequence: CATSELTSGIQETQYF.

In its sample, this clonotype was seen many times. The chain employs TRBV3-1 and TRBJ2-7; D gene unclear. Trimming shortened V by 0 bases and J by 1 base, and 4 bases separated the two germline ends. Looked up from germline, CDR1 is LGHDT and CDR2 is YNNKEL (reference sequence). This CDR3 is 13 amino acids long. The CDR3: CASSQDWSYEQYF. The CDR3 nucleotides are TGTGCCAGCAGCCAAGACTGGTCCTACGAGCAGTACTTC.

This clonotype was counted at least ten times. The genes are TRBV20-1 and TRBJ2-1; maybe TRBD2 (5 bases). V was clipped by 0 bases and J by 8 bases, with 14 bases between them. CDR1 is DFQATT, CDR2 SNEGSKA, per germline (reference sequence). This CDR3 has 14 residues. CDR3 bases: TGCAGTGCTAGAGATGATCGGGGAGCCGATGAGCAGTTCTTC. Residues: CSARDDRGADEQFF.

About this clonotype: Mismatch with germline at one junction end may stem from a read error. V and J are TRBV27 and TRBJ1-3, with D uncertain. The length of the CDR3 is 14 residues. Germline CDR1 reads MNHEY; CDR2 reads SMNVEV (reference sequence). The CDR3 region is CASKVQNSGDTIYF. In DNA, the CDR3 is TGTGCCAGCAAGGTTCAAAATTCTGGAGACACCATATATTTT.

This clonotype was seen at least ten times. The gene calls are TRBV5-1 and TRBJ1-5; D remains ambiguous. The CDR3 contains 15 residues. CDR1 SGHRS and CDR2 YFSETQ come from the germline V gene. Trimming pared 0 bases from V and 3 bases from J, leaving 10 bases between. This CDR3 is CASSLAGVVNQPQHF. The DNA of the CDR3 is TGCGCCAGCAGCTTGGCCGGGGTAGTCAATCAGCCCCAGCATTTT.

This clonotype showed up many times. The chain has TRBV18 and TRBJ2-1; the D gene is possibly TRBD1 (6 bases). Deletions cut 6 bases from V and 0 bases from J, with 12 bases between. Germline CDR1 KGHSH, CDR2 LQKENI. The CDR3 sequence is 15 residues long. The CDR3 DNA reads as TGTGCCAGCTCTGAGGGGGAGAGCTCCTACAATGAGCAGTTCTTC. Protein sequence: CASSEGESSYNEQFF.

In its sample, this clonotype was seen many times. The chain is built from TRBV10-3 and TRBJ2-1; TRBD2 might be the D (6 bases). V lost 2 bases and J lost 6, with 14 bases in between. The CDR3 length is 15 residues. Germline loops: CDR1 ENHRY, CDR2 SYGVKD. The CDR3 loop reads CAISERGAGRNEQFF. CDR3 DNA sequence: TGTGCCATCAGTGAGCGAGGGGCGGGACGCAATGAGCAGTTCTTC.

About this clonotype: The final CDR3 position lacks the conserved phenylalanine or tryptophan, pointing to a likely read error. The chain uses TRBV12-3 or TRBV12-4 and TRBJ1-1; 10 bases agree with TRBD1. The V and J ends lost 7 bases and 4 bases, in that order; junction bases with no gene match: 18. The CDR3 totals 18 residues. The CDR3 loop is CASTDAFFPGQGTTEAFS. CDR3 DNA: TGTGCCAGCACCGACGCGTTCTTCCCGGGACAGGGGACCACTGAAGCTTTCTCT.